This T cell receptor (beta chain) was retrieved from a study of T cells after yellow fever vaccination. Overall study context: Preparation of fractions with low cell numbers was performed using SMART-Seq v4 Ultra Low Input.

Of note for this clonotype: Antigen: not known.

Notes on the study in general: Reappearance after the booster was seen for most primary-vaccination clones, at roughly 96% CD4 and 70% to 90% CD8. One caveat is that FACS-sorted repertoires could contain abundant clonotypes contaminating from the bulk population.

Trimming left V 4 bases short and J 13 bases short, with 14 bases between. The CDR3 runs 12 residues. Germline V CDR1 and CDR2: SNHLY, FYNNEI. Template switching by 5'RACE produced TCR cDNA, adding a universal primer site and UMIs. MiXCR, applied by TCRdb to the 5' RACE reads, yields one record per CDR3 protein. The data hold 350,000 to 550,000 distinct CDR3 sequences, with 18% observed a single time. The chain couples TRBV2 to TRBJ1-5; unclear D gene. The receptor comes from a man aged 18-30 years who received the YFV17D yellow fever vaccine. Sequenced material: PBMCs, taken before the yellow fever booster vaccination. The CDR3 sequence is CASSVARGNQHF. CDR3 sequence (DNA): TGTGCCAGCAGTGTGGCCCGTGGGAATCAGCATTTT.